This paragraph covers one TCR beta chain sequence. Authors' data handling: Estimated nucleated cell counts came from reference gene primer amplification. Profiled with immunoSEQ multiplex PCR; TCRdb holds only in-frame clones, not every one. D and trimming come from the DNA, and the V and J calls and clone size come from that table. The sample yields under 80,000 clones, approximately 90% seen once. The J segment lost 10 bases and the V segment lost 2 bases, leaving 2 bases of the junction unmatched. Germline V gives CDR1 LNHNV, CDR2 YYDKDF (reference sequence). The CDR3 consists of 12 residues. These data come from a study of blood T cell repertoires in COVID-19. The overall study: The United States, Italy and Spain supplied acute and convalescent COVID-19 samples. In each case, the material was cDNA or gDNA derived from T cells, B-cell-depleted T cells, or PBMCs.

Sequenced sample: peripheral blood. The V and J genes are TRBV15 and TRBJ2-1; TRBD1 aligns across 7 bases. This receptor was taken from a woman older than 75 with active COVID-19. CDR3 sequence: CATSRRGQEQFF. The CDR3 DNA follows: TGTGCCACCAGCAGAAGGGGACAGGAGCAGTTCTTC.